This TCR beta chain was obtained from a study of tumor-infiltrating lymphocytes in primary liver carcinoma. A primer in the constant region served to generate TCR beta cDNA from around 500 ng of total RNA. ARM-PCR, slightly modified, supplied the TCR beta libraries through three nested multiplex PCR rounds. One entry per CDR3 protein, called by TCRdb with MiXCR from the multiplex PCR reads. Among more than 70,000 distinct CDR3 sequences listed, 69% were seen once. Comment on this clonotype: What it binds is not known. A much larger clone differs from this one at a single base, so this may be a read error.

Co-extraction of both nucleic acids (RNA and DNA) used roughly 20-33 mg of unsorted bulk tissue. Study-level results: Blood's top-250-clone fraction was significantly lower than that of tumors (p = 0.039).

The sequenced sample was tumor-adjacent normal liver tissue. The sequence was collected from a man aged 35 to 55 with primary liver carcinoma and hepatitis B virus infection.

The CDR3 DNA reads TGTGCCAGCAGTCCCCATGGGCGGCGGAATGAGCAGTTCTTC. Protein sequence: CASSPHGRRNEQFF. The chain has TRBV12-3 or TRBV12-4 and TRBJ2-1; no clear D. The CDR3 covers 14 residues. Trimming removed 5 bases from V and 7 bases from J, with 15 bases in between.